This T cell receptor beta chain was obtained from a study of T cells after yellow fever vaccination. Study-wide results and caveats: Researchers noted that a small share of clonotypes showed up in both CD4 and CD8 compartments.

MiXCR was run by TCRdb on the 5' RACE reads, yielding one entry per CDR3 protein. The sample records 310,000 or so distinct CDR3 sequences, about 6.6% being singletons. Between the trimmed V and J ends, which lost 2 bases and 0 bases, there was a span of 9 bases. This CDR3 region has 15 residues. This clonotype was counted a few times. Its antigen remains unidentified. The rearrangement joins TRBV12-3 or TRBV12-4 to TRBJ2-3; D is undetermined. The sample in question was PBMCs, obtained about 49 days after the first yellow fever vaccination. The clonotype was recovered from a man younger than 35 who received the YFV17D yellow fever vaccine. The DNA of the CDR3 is TGTGCCAGCAGTTTATTCCCTAGAAGCACAGATACGCAGTATTTT. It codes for CASSLFPRSTDTQYF.